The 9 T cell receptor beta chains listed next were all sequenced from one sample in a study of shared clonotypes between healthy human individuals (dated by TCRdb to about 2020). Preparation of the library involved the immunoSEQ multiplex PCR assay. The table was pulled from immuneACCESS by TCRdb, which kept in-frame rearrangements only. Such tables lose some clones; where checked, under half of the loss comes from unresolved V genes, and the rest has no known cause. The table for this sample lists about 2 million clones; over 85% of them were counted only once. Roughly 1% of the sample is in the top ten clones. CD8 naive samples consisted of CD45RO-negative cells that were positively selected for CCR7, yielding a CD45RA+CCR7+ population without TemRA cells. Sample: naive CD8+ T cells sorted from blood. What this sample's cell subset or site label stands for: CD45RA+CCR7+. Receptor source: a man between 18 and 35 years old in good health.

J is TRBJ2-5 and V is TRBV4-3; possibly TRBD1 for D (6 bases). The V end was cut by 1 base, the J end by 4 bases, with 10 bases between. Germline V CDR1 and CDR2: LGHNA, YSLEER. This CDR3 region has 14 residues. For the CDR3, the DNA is TGCGCCAGCAGCCAAGGACAAGGGGGAGAGACCCAGTACTTC. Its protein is CASSQGQGGETQYF.

The CDR3 coding sequence is TGTGCCAGCAGCTTGCAGTCCCTGGTAAACTACGAGCAGTACTTC. Its protein product is CASSLQSLVNYEQYF. The V call is TRBV5-4, the J call TRBJ2-7, with no clear D. V lost 1 base and J 3 bases, leaving 14 bases between the germline ends. CDR1 is SGHNT and CDR2 is YYREEE in the germline V gene (reference sequence). The CDR3 length is 15 residues. Based on the CDR3 plus reference TRBV5-4 and TRBJ2-7, the full variable domain is ETGVTQSPTHLIKTRGQQVTLRCSSQSGHNTVSWYQQALGQGPQFIFQYYREEENGRGNFPPRFSGLQFPNYSSELNVNALELDDSALYLCASSLQSLVNYEQYFGPGTRLTVT.

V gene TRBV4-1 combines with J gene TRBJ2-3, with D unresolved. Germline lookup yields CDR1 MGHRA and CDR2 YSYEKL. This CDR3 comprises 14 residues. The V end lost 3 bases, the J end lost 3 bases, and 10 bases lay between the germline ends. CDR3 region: CASSQAAYTDTQYF. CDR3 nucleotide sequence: TGCGCCAGCAGCCAGGCAGCCTATACAGATACGCAGTATTTT.

Written as DNA, the CDR3 is TGTGCCAGCAGCACGGGACTTTTAAGCTCCTACGAGCAGTACTTC. Its protein is CASSTGLLSSYEQYF. The chain links TRBV7-8 to TRBJ2-7; a weak D match, TRBD2 (6 bases). The CDR3 covers 15 residues. Germline V gene data show CDR1 as SGHVS and CDR2 as FQNEAQ. V was cut by 5 bases and J by 0 bases, with 14 bases left in between.

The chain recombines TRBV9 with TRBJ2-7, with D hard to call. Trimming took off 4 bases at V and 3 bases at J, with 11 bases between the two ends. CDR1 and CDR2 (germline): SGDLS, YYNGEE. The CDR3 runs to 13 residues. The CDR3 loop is CASSPMDGYEQYF. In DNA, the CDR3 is TGTGCCAGCAGCCCCATGGATGGCTACGAGCAGTACTTC.

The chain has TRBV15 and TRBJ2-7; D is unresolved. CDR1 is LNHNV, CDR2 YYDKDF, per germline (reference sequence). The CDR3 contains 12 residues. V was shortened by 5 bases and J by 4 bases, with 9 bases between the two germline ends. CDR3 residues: CATSGVAYEQYF. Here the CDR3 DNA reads TGTGCCACCAGCGGGGTTGCTTACGAGCAGTACTTC.

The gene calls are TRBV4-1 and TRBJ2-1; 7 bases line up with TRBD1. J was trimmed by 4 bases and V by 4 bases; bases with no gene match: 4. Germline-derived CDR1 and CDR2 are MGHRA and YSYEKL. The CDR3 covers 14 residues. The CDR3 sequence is CASSLRDRYNEQFF. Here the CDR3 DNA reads TGCGCCAGCAGCCTCCGGGACAGATACAATGAGCAGTTCTTC.

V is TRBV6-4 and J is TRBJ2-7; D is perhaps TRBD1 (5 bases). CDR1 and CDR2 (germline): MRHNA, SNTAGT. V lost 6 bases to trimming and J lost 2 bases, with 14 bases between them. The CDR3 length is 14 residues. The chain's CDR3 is CASSPPQGTYEQYF. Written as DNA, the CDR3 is TGTGCCAGCAGCCCACCGCAGGGAACCTACGAGCAGTACTTC.

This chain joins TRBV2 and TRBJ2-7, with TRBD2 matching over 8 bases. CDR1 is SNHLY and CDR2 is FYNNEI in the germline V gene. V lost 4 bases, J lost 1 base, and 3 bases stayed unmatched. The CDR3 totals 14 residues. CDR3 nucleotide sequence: TGTGCCAGCAGTGGAAGCGGGGGTTCCTACGAGCAGTACTTC. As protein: CASSGSGGSYEQYF.